The 19 T cell receptor beta chains given below trace back to one sample, sequenced in a study of blood T cell repertoires in COVID-19. Only in-frame clones appear in the TCRdb table, and some are missing; sequencing was by immunoSEQ multiplex PCR. The sample has around 110,000 clones; around nine tenths are singletons. Sequencing was carried out using peripheral blood. These receptor sequences come from a woman aged 30 to 39 with acute or convalescent COVID-19.

The gene calls are TRBV9 and TRBJ2-2, with D hard to call. CDR3 size: 14 residues. Trimming removed 3 bases at V and 3 bases at J, with 9 bases between. The germline gives CDR1 SGDLS, CDR2 YYNGEE. CDR3 sequence reads: CASSATGYTGELFF. The CDR3 nucleotides read TGTGCCAGCAGCGCGACGGGTTACACCGGGGAGCTGTTTTTT.

This clone was seen only once. The rearrangement uses TRBV6-6 and TRBJ1-5; the D gene is possibly TRBD1 (5 bases). The ends were cut back, 6 bases at V and 3 bases at J, with 9 bases in the middle. The CDR3 length is 13 residues. Germline CDR1 reads MNHNY; CDR2 reads SVGAGI (reference sequence). The CDR3 is CASSRQFNQPQHF. The CDR3 nucleotides are TGTGCCAGCAGCCGACAGTTCAATCAGCCCCAGCATTTT.

The genes are TRBV18 and TRBJ2-7, with 9 bases that match TRBD1. The V gene's germline CDR1 is KGHSH and CDR2 LQKENI. The CDR3 totals 15 residues. Trimming at V came to 3 bases and at J to 3 bases, leaving 6 bases not matched to a gene. CDR3 protein: CASSPGQGLRYEQYF. CDR3 nucleotide sequence: TGTGCCAGCTCACCGGGACAGGGCCTTCGCTACGAGCAGTACTTC.

The gene calls are TRBV9 and TRBJ2-7; TRBD1 is a possible D gene (5 bases). Germline lookup yields CDR1 SGDLS and CDR2 YYNGEE. CDR3 length: 14 residues. Trimming took off 3 bases at V and 0 bases at J, with 10 bases between the two ends. The CDR3: CASSADTNSYEQYF. CDR3 in DNA: TGTGCCAGCAGCGCGGACACAAACTCCTACGAGCAGTACTTC.

V is TRBV24-1 and J is TRBJ1-5; weak D call: TRBD1 (5 bases). Germline values: CDR1 KGHDR, CDR2 SFDVKD. Deletions cut 4 bases from V and 1 base from J, with 10 bases between. The CDR3 sequence is 15 residues long. DNA of the CDR3: TGTGCCACCAGTGAATCGGGGGTGAGCAATCAGCCCCAGCATTTT. It is translated as CATSESGVSNQPQHF.

This rearrangement joins TRBV28 to TRBJ2-7; 10 bases match TRBD2. This CDR3 is built from 16 residues. Trimming cost V 6 bases and J 1 base; bases outside gene matches: 9. Germline assignment: CDR1 MDHEN and CDR2 SYDVKM. The CDR3 nucleotides read TGTGCCAGCAGACCCCCGGGACTAGCGCTTTCCTACGAGCAGTACTTC. It yields the protein CASRPPGLALSYEQYF.

The chain is built from TRBV7-2 and TRBJ2-1; 10 bases are shared with TRBD2. The CDR3 consists of 17 residues. Germline CDR1 is SGHTA and CDR2 is FQGNSA. The J segment lost 3 bases and the V segment lost 4 bases, leaving 9 bases of the junction unmatched. CDR3 sequence (DNA): TGTGCCAGCAGCTCCCCCCAGGGACTAGCGATCTACAATGAGCAGTTCTTC. It translates to CASSSPQGLAIYNEQFF.

The J gene is TRBJ1-4, the V gene TRBV28; the D gene is possibly TRBD1 (5 bases). Trimming took 5 bases from V and 6 from J, leaving 13 bases between them. The germline CDR1 and CDR2 sequences are MDHEN and SYDVKM. The CDR3 is 14 amino acids. CDR3 sequence reads: CASSPRGLYEKLFF. The CDR3 DNA sequence: TGTGCCAGCAGTCCCCGGGGGTTATATGAAAAACTGTTTTTT.

This chain uses TRBV4-3 with TRBJ2-2; 7 positions match TRBD1. This CDR3 comprises 17 residues. Losses at the gene ends were 0 bases for V and 6 bases for J; bases not matched to a gene: 10. Germline assignment: CDR1 LGHNA and CDR2 YSLEER. CDR3 residues: CASSQDNTGVSPGELFF. CDR3 sequence (DNA): TGCGCCAGCAGCCAAGATAATACAGGGGTATCACCCGGGGAGCTGTTTTTT.

This clone was seen more than once but under ten times. The sample carries other DNA sequences with the same CDR3. The chain combines TRBV4-2 with TRBJ2-7, with D perhaps TRBD2 (6 bases). V dropped 1 base and J dropped 2 bases, with 12 bases sitting between them. The germline V gene has CDR1 LGHNA and CDR2 YNFKEQ. CDR3 length equals 15 residues. CDR3 sequence: CASSQGTGVPYEQYF. The CDR3 DNA is TGTGCCAGCAGCCAAGGGACGGGGGTCCCCTACGAGCAGTACTTC.

The chain carries TRBV6-5 and TRBJ1-1, with a possible D match to TRBD1 (5 bases). The V end lost 8 bases, the J end lost 5 bases, and 12 bases lay between the germline ends. The germline V gene has CDR1 MNHEY and CDR2 SVGAGI. This CDR3 spans 12 amino acids. CDR3 nucleotides: TGTGCCAGCCGGCTACAGGAGACTGAAGCTTTCTTT. Its protein is CASRLQETEAFF.

The V call is TRBV29-1, the J call TRBJ1-5; TRBD1 aligns across 10 bases. The CDR3 extends over 14 amino acids. V lost 5 bases and J lost 7; bases outside the gene matches: 8. Germline lookup yields CDR1 SQVTM and CDR2 ANQGSEA. The CDR3 DNA follows: TGCAGCGTTAGCACCGGGACAGGGGAACAGCCCCAGCATTTT. Its translation: CSVSTGTGEQPQHF. Supplemented by reference TRBV29-1 and TRBJ1-5, the full variable domain reads SAVISQKPSRDICQRGTSLTIQCQVDSQVTMMFWYRQQPGQSLTLIATANQGSEATYESGFVIDKFPISRPNLTFSTLTVSNMSPEDSSIYLCSVSTGTGEQPQHFGDGTRLSIL.

This chain uses TRBV24-1 with TRBJ1-2, with D perhaps matching TRBD1 (6 bases). Trimming cost V 4 bases and J 0 bases, with 17 bases left between them. CDR1 KGHDR and CDR2 SFDVKD come from the germline V gene. The CDR3 runs to 17 residues. The DNA for the CDR3 is TGTGCCACCAGTGACCCCGACAGGACCTCACCTAACTATGGCTACACCTTC. It is translated as CATSDPDRTSPNYGYTF.

The chain uses TRBV4-3 and TRBJ1-5; TRBD1 matches 7 bases. From germline, CDR1 is LGHNA and CDR2 YSLEER. V was clipped by 0 bases and J by 6 bases; unmatched bases: 11. The CDR3 consists of 17 residues. CDR3 DNA: TGCGCCAGCAGCCAAGAAATGGGAAGGGGGCACGGTCAGCCCCAGCATTTT. Translation gives CASSQEMGRGHGQPQHF.

The chain recombines TRBV28 with TRBJ1-2; D call uncertain. CDR1 and CDR2 (germline): MDHEN, SYDVKM. Trimming removed 10 bases from V and 3 bases from J, with 21 bases in between. The CDR3 spans 15 residues. CDR3 protein: CATTPTRSADYGYTF. The CDR3 DNA follows: TGTGCCACCACCCCCACCCGGTCGGCGGACTATGGCTACACCTTC.

The rearrangement links TRBV4-1 to TRBJ2-5, with 9 bases that match TRBD1. The V gene end was trimmed by 5 bases and the J gene end by 4 bases; junction bases not matched to a gene: 5. Germline-derived CDR1 and CDR2 are MGHRA and YSYEKL. The CDR3 has 14 amino acids. The CDR3 nucleotides read TGCGCCAGCAGCGGGACAGGGAATTTAGAGACCCAGTACTTC. It yields the protein CASSGTGNLETQYF.

The chain employs TRBV4-3 and TRBJ1-2, with a possible D match to TRBD1 (6 bases). The germline gives CDR1 LGHNA, CDR2 YSLEER. The CDR3 is made up of 15 amino acids. V was cut by 4 bases and J by 4 bases, with 16 bases left in between. In DNA, the CDR3 is TGCGCCAGCAGCCGCAGCTCTACAGGGCTCTATGGCTACACCTTC. Amino acid sequence: CASSRSSTGLYGYTF.

The DNA of the CDR3 is TGTGCCAGCAGCTTCCTCCCGGACGAGGGTAACTATGGCTACACCTTC. Translating gives CASSFLPDEGNYGYTF. The rearrangement joins TRBV11-3 to TRBJ1-2, with D unclear. The CDR3 consists of 16 residues. Trimming pared 3 bases from V and 1 base from J, leaving 15 bases between. Germline lookup yields CDR1 SGHNT and CDR2 YENEEA.

The chain carries TRBV18 and TRBJ1-1; D perhaps matches TRBD1 (5 bases). Trimming stripped 3 bases from V and 5 bases from J, with 22 bases between. The CDR3 runs to 17 residues. Germline V gene data show CDR1 as KGHSH and CDR2 as LQKENI. In DNA form, the CDR3 reads TGTGCCAGCTCACCGAAACGGGGGGGAGATAAATGGACTGAAGCTTTCTTT. This encodes CASSPKRGGDKWTEAFF.